This T cell receptor (beta chain) was sequenced for a study of technical replicates of blood from several donors. V was shortened by 0 bases and J by 3 bases, with 12 bases between the two germline ends. CDR1 and CDR2 (germline): GTSNPN, SVGIG (reference sequence). The length of the CDR3 is 15 residues. This clone has just a few counts. TCRdb's table, derived via immunoSEQ multiplex PCR, lists solely in-frame clones and lacks some. The sample yields 83,000 or so clones, about 92% seen once. Sequencing was carried out using T cells isolated from PBMCs. The chain recombines TRBV30 with TRBJ1-5; D uncertain. This clonotype was sampled from a human donor in good health. The CDR3 bases are TGTGCCTGGAGTGTCGGCAGACTCCTCAATCAGCCCCAGCATTTT. Its translation: CAWSVGRLLNQPQHF.